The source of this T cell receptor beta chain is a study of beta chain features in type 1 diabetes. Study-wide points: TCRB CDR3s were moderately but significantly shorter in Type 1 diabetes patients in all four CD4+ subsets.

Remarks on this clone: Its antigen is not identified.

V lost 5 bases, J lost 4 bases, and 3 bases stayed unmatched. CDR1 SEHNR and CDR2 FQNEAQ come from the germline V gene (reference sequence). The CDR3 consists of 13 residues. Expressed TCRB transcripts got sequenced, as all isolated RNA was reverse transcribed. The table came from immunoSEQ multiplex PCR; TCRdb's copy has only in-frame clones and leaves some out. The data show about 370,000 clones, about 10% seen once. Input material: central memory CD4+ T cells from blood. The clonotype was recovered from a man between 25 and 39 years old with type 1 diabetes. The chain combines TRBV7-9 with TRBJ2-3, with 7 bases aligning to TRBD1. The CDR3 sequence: CASSTTGADTQYF. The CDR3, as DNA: TGTGCCAGCAGCACAACAGGGGCAGATACGCAGTATTTT.